The 18 T cell receptor beta chains below were found in one sample sequenced in a study of T-cell memory formation after mild COVID-19. From the 5' RACE reads, TCRdb called clonotypes with MiXCR, one entry per CDR3 protein. The data show just under 150,000 distinct CDR3 sequences, about 5.7% seen once. Sequencing was done on a sample of PBMCs or a T cell subset sorted from them (not recorded which). All receptors come from an adult woman who had mild COVID-19 (a few samples of this study predate the infection). Cell type and time point are not known.

The V gene is TRBV5-1, the J gene TRBJ2-7; no definite D call. Per the germline V gene, CDR1 is SGHRS and CDR2 is YFSETQ. This CDR3 comprises 13 residues. V lost 5 bases, J lost 0 bases, and 9 bases lay in between. CDR3 in DNA: TGCGCCAGCAGAGTAACAGACTCCTACGAGCAGTACTTC. Residues: CASRVTDSYEQYF.

This clonotype was seen a handful of times. J is TRBJ1-3 and V is TRBV2; the D is unclear. Germline loops: CDR1 SNHLY, CDR2 FYNNEI. With 8 bases removed from V and 0 bases from J, the gap between germline ends came to 11 bases. This CDR3 is 14 amino acids long. CDR3 in DNA: TGTGCCAGCCAGGACGGGAGCTCTGGAAACACCATATATTTT. This translates into CASQDGSSGNTIYF.

This chain links TRBV5-5 with TRBJ1-2; D unresolved. The germline V gene encodes CDR1 SGHKS and CDR2 YYEKEE (reference sequence). CDR3 size: 12 residues. The V and J ends lost 0 bases and 8 bases respectively, with 8 bases between them. The CDR3 loop is CASSLGVEGYTF. CDR3 coding DNA: TGTGCCAGCAGCTTGGGAGTGGAAGGCTACACCTTC.

This chain links TRBV3-1 with TRBJ2-1; the match to TRBD2 covers 11 bases. Trimming removed 0 bases from V and 6 bases from J; junction bases left unmatched: 4. Germline V CDR1 and CDR2: LGHDT, YNNKEL (reference sequence). The CDR3 length is 16 residues. CDR3 amino acids: CASSQELTSGGNEQFF. The CDR3 nucleotides are TGTGCCAGCAGCCAAGAGTTAACTAGCGGGGGCAATGAGCAGTTCTTC.

This sequence joins TRBV12-3 or TRBV12-4 and TRBJ2-6; 13 bases match TRBD2. CDR3 length equals 19 residues. V gave up 0 bases and J gave up 0 bases; unmatched junction bases: 2. The CDR3 coding sequence is TGTGCCAGCAGTTTAGCGGGACTAGCGGGATTCTCTGGGGCCAACGTCCTGACTTTC. Its protein product is CASSLAGLAGFSGANVLTF.

The DNA for the CDR3 is TGTGCCAGCAGTCCTCACGGGAACACTGAAGCTTTCTTT. Translating gives CASSPHGNTEAFF. This rearrangement joins TRBV25-1 to TRBJ1-1; the D is unclear. The V end was cut by 5 bases, the J end by 1 base, with 8 bases between. The CDR3 contains 13 residues. Germline-derived CDR1 and CDR2 are MGHDK and SYGVNS.

This clonotype was picked up a small number of times. The chain joins TRBV5-6 to TRBJ2-7; D possibly uses TRBD1 or TRBD2 (6 bases each). The germline CDR1 and CDR2 sequences are SGHDT and YYEEEE. This CDR3 region has 13 residues. V lost 0 bases to trimming and J lost 5 bases, with 9 bases between them. DNA for the CDR3: TGTGCCAGCAGCTTGGGAGGGGGGCACGAGCAGTACTTC. Translated: CASSLGGGHEQYF.

This clonotype was picked up many times. This rearrangement joins TRBV5-1 to TRBJ2-7; maybe TRBD2 (6 bases). Germline V CDR1 and CDR2: SGHRS, YFSETQ. The CDR3 is 14 residues long. With 4 bases removed from V and 4 bases from J, the gap between germline ends came to 15 bases. The chain's CDR3 is CASSPGGIGYEQYF. CDR3 nucleotides: TGCGCCAGCAGCCCCGGAGGGATAGGATACGAGCAGTACTTC.

This clonotype was found many times. The V call is TRBV15, the J call TRBJ2-1, with 12 positions matching TRBD2. Germline assignment: CDR1 LNHNV and CDR2 YYDKDF (reference sequence). J was trimmed by 0 bases and V by 7 bases; bases with no gene match: 10. The CDR3 runs 18 residues. CDR3 residues: CATNPGLAGASSYNEQFF. The CDR3, as DNA: TGTGCCACCAACCCGGGACTAGCGGGTGCGAGCTCCTACAATGAGCAGTTCTTC.

This clonotype occurred many times. V gene TRBV12-3 or TRBV12-4 combines with J gene TRBJ2-7; the D gene is possibly TRBD1 (5 bases). V lost 2 bases to trimming and J lost 6 bases, with 23 bases between them. This CDR3 has 17 residues. CDR3 in amino acids: CASSLTHPAGLEFEQYF. The CDR3 DNA reads TGTGCCAGCAGTTTAACCCACCCCGCAGGGTTGGAGTTCGAGCAGTACTTC.

This clonotype was found many times. V gene TRBV19 combines with J gene TRBJ2-1; 10 bases are a match to TRBD1. This CDR3 spans 16 amino acids. The germline V gene has CDR1 LNHDA and CDR2 SQIVND (reference sequence). Trimming cost V 3 bases and J 2 bases; bases outside gene matches: 4. CDR3 DNA sequence: TGTGCCAGTAGTATTCGACAGGGGGCTACCTACAATGAGCAGTTCTTC. Its protein product is CASSIRQGATYNEQFF. Full variable domain (rest looked up from reference TRBV19 and TRBJ2-1): DGGITQSPKYLFRKEGQNVTLSCEQNLNHDAMYWYRQDPGQGLRLIYYSQIVNDFQKGDIAEGYSVSREKKESFPLTVTSAQKNPTAFYLCASSIRQGATYNEQFFGPGTRLTVL.

This clonotype was seen repeatedly, ten times or more. The chain uses TRBV20-1 and TRBJ2-1; D possibly corresponds to TRBD1 (5 bases). V shed 3 bases and J shed 3 bases, with 12 bases lying between them. The CDR3 covers 14 residues. From germline, CDR1 is DFQATT and CDR2 SNEGSKA (reference sequence). The DNA for the CDR3 is TGCAGTGCTAGCCCCCGTCAGGGCTACAATGAGCAGTTCTTC. It specifies CSASPRQGYNEQFF.

This clonotype was counted only a few times. The chain employs TRBV2 and TRBJ1-2, with 7 nucleotides matching TRBD1. The germline V gene has CDR1 SNHLY and CDR2 FYNNEI. The ends lost 5 bases at V and 8 bases at J; junction bases unmatched: 11. This CDR3 spans 14 amino acids. The CDR3: CASSTGTVRGGYTF. The CDR3, as DNA: TGTGCCAGCAGTACCGGGACAGTCAGAGGGGGCTACACCTTC.

This clonotype was observed a few times. The V gene is TRBV11-3, the J gene TRBJ2-1; 13 bases fit TRBD2. The CDR3 has 17 residues. V lost 4 bases, J lost 3 bases, and 6 bases stayed unmatched. The germline CDR1 and CDR2 sequences are SGHNT and YENEEA. The chain's CDR3 is CASSSGTSGTFYNEQFF. The DNA of the CDR3 is TGTGCCAGCAGCTCGGGGACTAGCGGGACGTTCTACAATGAGCAGTTCTTC. Together with reference TRBV11-3 and TRBJ2-1, the CDR3 gives the full variable domain: EAGVVQSPRYKIIEKKQPVAFWCNPISGHNTLYWYLQNLGQGPELLIRYENEEAVDDSQLPKDRFSAERLKGVDSTLKIQPAELGDSAVYLCASSSGTSGTFYNEQFFGPGTRLTVL.

In the case of this clonotype: This may come from a read error, since a much larger clone is one base off. The V call is TRBV6-2 or TRBV6-3, the J call TRBJ1-5; D unclear. The CDR3 covers 15 residues. Trimming took 6 bases from V and 2 from J, leaving 14 bases between them. Germline assignment: CDR1 MNHEY and CDR2 SVGEGT. CDR3 nucleotide sequence: TGTGCCAGCAGAGACCGGAGAGTCGGCAATCAGCCCCAGCATTTT. Translation gives CASRDRRVGNQPQHF.

This clonotype showed up just a few times. The chain uses TRBV24-1 and TRBJ1-2, with D perhaps TRBD1 (5 bases). Trimming took 1 base from V and 4 from J, leaving 9 bases between them. This CDR3 contains 14 residues. CDR1 is KGHDR, CDR2 SFDVKD, per germline. DNA for the CDR3: TGTGCCACCAGTGATTTACAGACAGCCTATGGCTACACCTTC. Protein product: CATSDLQTAYGYTF.

This clonotype showed up many times. The rearrangement joins TRBV12-3 or TRBV12-4 to TRBJ1-1; 10 bases match TRBD1. The CDR3 is 14 amino acids. The junction had 4 bases not matched to a gene; V was cut back by 5 bases and J by 4 bases. CDR3 nucleotides: TGTGCCAGCAGTCTCCGGGACAGGGGCACTGAAGCTTTCTTT. This codes for CASSLRDRGTEAFF.

This clonotype was observed at least ten times. This sequence joins TRBV9 and TRBJ2-1, with a weak D call TRBD2 (6 bases). CDR1 is SGDLS and CDR2 is YYNGEE in the germline V gene. Deletions cut 0 bases from V and 10 bases from J, with 11 bases between. The CDR3 spans 13 residues. CDR3 protein: CASSVGRGGEQFF. CDR3 DNA sequence: TGTGCCAGCAGCGTAGGGAGGGGAGGAGAGCAGTTCTTC.